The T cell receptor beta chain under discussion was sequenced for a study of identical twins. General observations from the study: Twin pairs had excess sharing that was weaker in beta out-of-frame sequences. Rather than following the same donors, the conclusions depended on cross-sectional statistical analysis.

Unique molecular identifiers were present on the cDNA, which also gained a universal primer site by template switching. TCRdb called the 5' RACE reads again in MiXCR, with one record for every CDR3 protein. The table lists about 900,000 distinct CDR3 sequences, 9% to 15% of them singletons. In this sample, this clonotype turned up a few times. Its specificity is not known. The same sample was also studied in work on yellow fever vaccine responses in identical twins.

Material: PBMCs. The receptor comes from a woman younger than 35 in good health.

The CDR3 spells CASSGGVDSRGDTQYF. DNA for the CDR3: TGTGCCAGCAGCGGAGGGGTGGACAGTCGGGGAGATACGCAGTATTTT. V usage is TRBV9 and J usage is TRBJ2-3; D possibly corresponds to TRBD1 (6 bases). Trimming left V 3 bases short and J 5 bases short, with 19 bases between. CDR3 size: 16 residues. Germline assignment: CDR1 SGDLS and CDR2 YYNGEE.